Below, one T cell receptor beta chain is given with its context. Its antigen remains unidentified. Amplified TCR beta CDR3 regions derived from RNA transcripts. The HTBI primer set was used in a first-round RT-PCR of the TCR CDR3. A single record per CDR3 protein comes from TCRdb applying MiXCR to the multiplex PCR reads. In the table there are under 400,000 distinct CDR3 sequences, 16% of which are singletons. This sample stems from a study of T cells in Graves' hyperthyroidism and ophthalmopathy. Broader study findings: Most thyroid clonotypes that were expanded above 0.001 also turned up in blood. Progression to ophthalmopathy was predicted a median of roughly 6.5 months early.

Source material: blood. The TCR was taken from a man aged 25 to 40 with Graves' hyperthyroidism.

The CDR3 region is CASSPGTGGVGANVLTF. The DNA for the CDR3 is TGTGCCAGCAGTCCTGGGACAGGGGGCGTAGGGGCCAACGTCCTGACTTTC. This chain links TRBV7-9 with TRBJ2-6; 12 bases are a match to TRBD1. Germline assignment: CDR1 SEHNR and CDR2 FQNEAQ (reference sequence). J was trimmed by 4 bases and V by 6 bases; bases with no gene match: 7. This CDR3 spans 17 amino acids.